This TCR beta chain was recovered during a study of shared clonotypes between healthy human individuals. Study background: CD8 memory received one plate per donor, CD8 naive two, CD4 memory three and CD4 naive three.

All the donors were Caucasian adults who lived in Nashville, Tennessee. The repertoire was sequenced with immunoSEQ multiplex PCR; TCRdb's copy has only in-frame clones and lacks some. Altogether about 1.5 million clones are present, roughly 96% being singletons, with the ten largest covering more than 0.9%. In the case of this clone: Its antigen is currently unknown.

V gave up 3 bases and J gave up 6 bases; unmatched junction bases: 2. There are 11 residues in the CDR3. Germline CDR1 DFQATT, CDR2 SNEGSKA (reference sequence). Whole-study findings and limits: Between several donors, naive CD4 clonotypes were shared at a level of approximately 5%.

This sequence originates from a man aged 25 to 40 in good health. Sequenced sample: naive CD4+ T cells sorted from blood. The subset here: CD45RA+ positively selected. The chain combines TRBV20-1 with TRBJ2-7; 7 nucleotides line up with TRBD2. The CDR3 nucleotides read TGCAGTGCTAGTGGGGAGGGCGAGCAGTACTTC. Translating it yields CSASGEGEQYF.